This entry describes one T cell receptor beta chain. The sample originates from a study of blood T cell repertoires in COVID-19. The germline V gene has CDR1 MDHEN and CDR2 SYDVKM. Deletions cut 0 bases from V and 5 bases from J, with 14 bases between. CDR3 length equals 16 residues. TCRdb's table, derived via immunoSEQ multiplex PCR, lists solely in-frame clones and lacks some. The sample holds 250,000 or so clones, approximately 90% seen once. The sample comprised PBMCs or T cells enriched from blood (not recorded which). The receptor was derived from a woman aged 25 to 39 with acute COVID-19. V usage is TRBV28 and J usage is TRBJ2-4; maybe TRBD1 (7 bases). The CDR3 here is CASSLWEGARENIQYF. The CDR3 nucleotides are TGTGCCAGCAGTTTATGGGAGGGGGCGCGCGAAAACATTCAGTACTTC.